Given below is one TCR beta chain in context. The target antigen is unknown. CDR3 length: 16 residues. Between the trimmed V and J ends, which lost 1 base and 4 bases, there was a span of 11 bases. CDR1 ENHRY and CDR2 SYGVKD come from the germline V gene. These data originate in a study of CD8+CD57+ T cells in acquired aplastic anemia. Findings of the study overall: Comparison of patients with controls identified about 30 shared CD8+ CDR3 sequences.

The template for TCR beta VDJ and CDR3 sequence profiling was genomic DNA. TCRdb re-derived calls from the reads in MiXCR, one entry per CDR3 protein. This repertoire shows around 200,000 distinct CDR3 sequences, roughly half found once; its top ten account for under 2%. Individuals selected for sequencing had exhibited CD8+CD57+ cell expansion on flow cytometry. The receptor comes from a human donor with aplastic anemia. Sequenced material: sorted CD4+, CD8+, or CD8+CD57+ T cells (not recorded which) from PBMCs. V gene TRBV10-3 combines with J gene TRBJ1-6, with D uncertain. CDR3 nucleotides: TGTGCCATCAGTGAGTTCGCCGGGATTTATAATTCACCCCTCCACTTT. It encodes CAISEFAGIYNSPLHF.